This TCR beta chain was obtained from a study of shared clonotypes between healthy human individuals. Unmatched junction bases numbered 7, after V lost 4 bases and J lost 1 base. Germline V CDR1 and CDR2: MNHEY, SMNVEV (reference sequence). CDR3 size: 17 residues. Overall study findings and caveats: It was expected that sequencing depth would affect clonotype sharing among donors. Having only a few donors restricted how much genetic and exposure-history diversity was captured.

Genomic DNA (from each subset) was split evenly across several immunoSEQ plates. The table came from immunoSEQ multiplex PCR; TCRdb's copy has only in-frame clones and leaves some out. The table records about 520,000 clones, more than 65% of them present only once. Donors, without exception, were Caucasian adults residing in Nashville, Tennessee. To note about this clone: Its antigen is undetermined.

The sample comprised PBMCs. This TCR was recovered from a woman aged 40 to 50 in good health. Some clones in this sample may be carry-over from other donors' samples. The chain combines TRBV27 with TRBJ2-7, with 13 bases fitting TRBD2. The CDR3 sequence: CASSSTPGLAGSYEQYF. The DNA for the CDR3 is TGTGCCAGCAGTTCTACCCCGGGACTAGCGGGATCCTACGAGCAGTACTTC.